This entry concerns a single T cell receptor beta chain. These data come from a study of blood T cell repertoires in COVID-19. The wider study: Whether acute or convalescent, the COVID-19 samples came from the United States, Italy and Spain.

Authors' data handling: Counts of nucleated cells, estimated from reference gene primer amplification, were obtained. The repertoire was sequenced with immunoSEQ multiplex PCR; TCRdb's copy has only in-frame clones and lacks some. Clonal size and the V and J genes are those of that table, whereas D and trimming came from the DNA. This sample has 260,000 or so clones, with approximately 90% found just once. V lost 3 bases, J lost 2 bases, and 15 bases stayed unmatched. Germline V CDR1 and CDR2: SGHAT, FQNNGV. The CDR3 loop spans 18 amino acids. Sequences were obtained from PBMCs or T cells enriched from blood (not recorded which). This chain joins TRBV11-2 and TRBJ2-7; 8 bases match TRBD1. The TCR comes from a woman aged 25 to 39 with acute COVID-19. CDR3 residues: CASSFAGQGPFWAYEQYF. Here the CDR3 DNA reads TGTGCCAGCAGCTTCGCAGGACAGGGCCCGTTTTGGGCCTACGAGCAGTACTTC.